What follows describes a single T cell receptor beta chain. Antigen specificity is unknown. The data derive from a study of OX40 agonist ivuxolimab in advanced cancers. Across the study: Anti-PD-1, anti-PD-L1 or anti-CTLA-4 therapy given earlier was allowed, and around 40% had some. Partial responses occurred in three patients (one hepatocellular carcinoma, two cutaneous melanoma).

Overall study findings and caveats: CD8+ T cells averaged more expanded clones than CD4+. In a subset of nonresponders, normalized T-cell clonal expansion was also low.

Measured with immunoSEQ multiplex PCR; TCRdb has only the in-frame clones, and not every one. The sample has 35,000 to 45,000 clones; roughly nine tenths are singletons. This TCR was sampled from an adult with an advanced solid tumor such as melanoma, head and neck, liver or kidney cancer. This specimen consisted of CD4+ or CD8+ T cells sorted from blood, obtained in a trial of the OX40 agonist ivuxolimab.

This CDR3 reads CASSPSGAGGIDTQYF. DNA of the CDR3: TGTGCCAGCAGTCCCTCGGGGGCGGGAGGCATAGATACGCAGTATTTT. The rearrangement links TRBV27 to TRBJ2-3; 8 bases align to TRBD2. The germline V gene has CDR1 MNHEY and CDR2 SMNVEV (reference sequence). The CDR3 totals 16 residues. V was clipped by 5 bases and J by 5 bases; unmatched bases: 12.